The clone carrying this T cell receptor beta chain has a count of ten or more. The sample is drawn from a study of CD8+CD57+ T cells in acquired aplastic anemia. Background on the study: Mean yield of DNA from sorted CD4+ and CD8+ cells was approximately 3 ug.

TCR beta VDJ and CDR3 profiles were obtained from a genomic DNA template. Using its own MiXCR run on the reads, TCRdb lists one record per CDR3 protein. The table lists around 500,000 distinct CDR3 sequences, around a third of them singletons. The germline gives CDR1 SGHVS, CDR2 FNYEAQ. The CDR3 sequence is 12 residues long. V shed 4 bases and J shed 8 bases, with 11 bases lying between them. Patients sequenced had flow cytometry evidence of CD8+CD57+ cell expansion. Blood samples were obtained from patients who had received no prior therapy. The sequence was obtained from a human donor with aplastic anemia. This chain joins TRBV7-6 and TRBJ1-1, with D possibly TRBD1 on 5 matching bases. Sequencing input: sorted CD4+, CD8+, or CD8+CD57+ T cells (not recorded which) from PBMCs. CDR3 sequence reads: CASSSTASEAFF. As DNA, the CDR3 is TGTGCCAGCAGCTCGACAGCGTCCGAAGCTTTCTTT.